This entry features one TCR beta chain sequence. Antigen: not known. These data come from a study of cytomegalovirus exposure and HLA in healthy donors. When sampled, the donors appeared nominally healthy, though they likely had unrecorded immune exposures. PCR amplification relied on 60 Vbeta primers (plus 13 Jbeta primers). Data came from immunoSEQ multiplex PCR; TCRdb stores just in-frame clones and leaves some out. Seen here are about 110,000 clones, 80% observed once, and the top ten hold 0.24%. Germline assignment: CDR1 MDHEN and CDR2 SYDVKM. V gave up 5 bases and J gave up 4 bases; unmatched junction bases: 3. This CDR3 region has 14 residues. Study-wide results and caveats: Most TCR sequences showed up rarely, but some public TCRs showed up in many donors.

Sequencing used PBMCs. The receptor was derived from a man aged 50 or older in good health and CMV-seronegative. The chain has TRBV28 and TRBJ1-4; 8 nucleotides match TRBD1. The CDR3 nucleotides are TGTGCCAGCAGTAAACAGGGGGTTAATGAAAAACTGTTTTTT. Translated: CASSKQGVNEKLFF. The variable domain in full, completed from reference TRBV28 and TRBJ1-4, reads DVKVTQSSRYLVKRTGEKVFLECVQDMDHENMFWYRQDPGLGLRLIYFSYDVKMKEKGDIPEGYSVSREKKERFSLILESASTNQTSMYLCASSKQGVNEKLFFGSGTQLSVL.